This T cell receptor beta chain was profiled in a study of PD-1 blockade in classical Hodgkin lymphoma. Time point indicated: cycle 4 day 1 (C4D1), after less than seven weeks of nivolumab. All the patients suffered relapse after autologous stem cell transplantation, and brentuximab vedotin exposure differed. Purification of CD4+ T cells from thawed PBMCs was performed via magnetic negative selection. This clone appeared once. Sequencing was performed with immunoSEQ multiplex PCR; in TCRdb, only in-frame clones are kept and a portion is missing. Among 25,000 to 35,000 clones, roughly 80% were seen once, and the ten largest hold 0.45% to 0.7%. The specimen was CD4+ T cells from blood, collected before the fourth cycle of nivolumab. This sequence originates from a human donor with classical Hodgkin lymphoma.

The CDR3 DNA follows: TGTGCCAGCAGTTTTTTTGAGAATAGAGGGGGCGCTAACTATGGCTACACCTTC. This codes for CASSFFENRGGANYGYTF. This chain connects TRBV28 to TRBJ1-2, with TRBD1 matching 7 bases. The J segment lost 0 bases and the V segment lost 3 bases, leaving 13 bases of the junction unmatched. The CDR3 sequence is 18 residues long. CDR1 MDHEN and CDR2 SYDVKM come from the germline V gene.